The rows below give T cell receptor beta chains drawn from one sample of a study of vaccination and CD4 T cells after COVID-19. TCRdb processed the PCR reads anew with MiXCR; each CDR3 protein has one entry. The sample has about 28,000 distinct CDR3 sequences, 51% seen once; the top ten hold roughly 5%. Sequenced here: CD4+ T cells from blood, sampled about 7 months after SARS-CoV-2 vaccination. The receptors here all came from a human donor who had recovered from COVID-19. Both conserved end residues are part of each CDR3.

v_call: TRBV2
j_call: TRBJ2-5
cdr3_aa: CASSEAVTRGAQETQYF

v_call: TRBV30
j_call: TRBJ1-6
cdr3_aa: CAWSVLGQTNSPLHF

v_call: TRBV20-1
j_call: TRBJ2-3
cdr3_aa: CSAFTSGSSDTQYF

v_call: TRBV19
j_call: TRBJ2-6
cdr3_aa: CASSTPKRTGANVLTF

v_call: TRBV27
j_call: TRBJ2-2
cdr3_aa: CASSFGGELFF

v_call: TRBV18
j_call: TRBJ2-5
cdr3_aa: CASSPLRRAGVQETQYF

v_call: TRBV20-1
j_call: TRBJ2-1
cdr3_aa: CSARLLENEQFF

v_call: TRBV19
j_call: TRBJ2-1
cdr3_aa: CASKAGTYNEQFF

v_call: TRBV7-6
j_call: TRBJ2-1
cdr3_aa: CASSLRSPYNEQFF

v_call: TRBV28
j_call: TRBJ1-2
cdr3_aa: CASSSLPGGLGYTF

v_call: TRBV28
j_call: TRBJ2-7
cdr3_aa: CASSLLRSGHSYEQYF

v_call: TRBV11-3
j_call: TRBJ2-1
cdr3_aa: CASSSTPGIIDEQFF

v_call: TRBV20-1
j_call: TRBJ2-7
cdr3_aa: CSAKEGGGPAYEQYF

v_call: TRBV25-1
j_call: TRBJ2-3
cdr3_aa: CASSEVRGRASGDTQYF

v_call: TRBV7-2
j_call: TRBJ1-6
cdr3_aa: CASSIGTGVTNSPLHF

v_call: TRBV20-1
j_call: TRBJ2-1
cdr3_aa: CSASKGSYNEQFF

v_call: TRBV11-2
j_call: TRBJ2-7
cdr3_aa: CASSTDRSYEQYF